This section outlines one T cell receptor beta chain sequence together with its context. Its cognate antigen has yet to be identified. It has no much larger one-base neighbor in the sample; base qualities were not kept. In Seattle, one collaborating source enrolled patients while the infection was active and tracked those patients longitudinally over the course of disease. The collaborating institutions used their own protocols to collect whole blood in K2EDTA tubes. For TCRbeta analysis, collaborator samples were shipped as frozen whole blood, as isolated PBMCs, or as DNA extracted from either sample type. The immunoSEQ Assay, a bias-controlled multiplex PCR, was used to amplify TCRbeta CDR3 regions from genomic DNA. On the study's bioinformatics: Nucleated cell counts per sample were estimated from amplification of reference gene primers within the assay. Sequence reads were collapsed and filtered to measure the absolute abundance of every unique TCRbeta CDR3 rearrangement. Productive Simpson clonality was computed per sample as the square root of Simpson's diversity index over productive rearrangements. Sourced from immuneACCESS, this table was stored by TCRdb with only in-frame sequences that have V and J called. A share of the clones is absent; for the studies checked, an unresolved V gene accounts for under half, and the remainder has no known explanation. The DNA was the basis for D and trimming; V, J and clone size are from that table. The sample contains about 210,000 clones, roughly 84% of them found a single time. The ten largest account for about 10% of the sample.

The data stem from a study of blood T cell repertoires in COVID-19 (dated by TCRdb to 2020 to 2021). About the study as a whole: The collaborator samples originated in the United States, Italy and Spain and spanned the acute and convalescent phases of COVID-19. The prospective study material was composed of cDNA or gDNA derived from T cells, B-cell-depleted T cells, or PBMCs. The dataset comprised deeply sampled blood TCRbeta repertoires from subjects exposed to, actively infected with, or recovered from COVID-19. A freely available public database, intended as a resource for researchers studying the immune response to SARS-CoV-2, is where the repertoires were released. Samples were obtained from the ongoing ImmuneRACE study (first 160 participants) and from 1,000 to 1,500 subjects provided by 6 global collaborators. A de-identified subject ID, COVID-19 status, age in years and sex were almost always included in the sample metadata. Where available, HLA class I and class II types were obtained from metadata supplied by the sample provider rather than from assay-based typing. What the authors observed across the whole study: How much clinical and demographic metadata was included differed by source and by participant, and the metadata was provided uncurated.

Inclusive of the bounding cysteine and phenylalanine, the CDR3 is 16 residues long. Only the CDR3 portion is preserved as DNA: 48 bases, with reading frame beginning at the first base. Germline trimming: 4 bases from V, 2 bases from J; junction bases outside gene matches: 7. Sequences SGDLS (CDR1) and YYNGEE (CDR2) are obtained from the germline V gene. The chain is encoded by TRBV9 joined to TRBJ1-3, with TRBD1 identical over 9 junction bases. Material: peripheral blood. The clonotype comes from an elderly woman with COVID-19, enrolled during active disease. The CDR3 reads as follows: CASSLQGASPGNTIYF. The DNA sequence reads TGTGCCAGCAGCTTACAGGGGGCGAGTCCTGGAAACACCATATATTTT.